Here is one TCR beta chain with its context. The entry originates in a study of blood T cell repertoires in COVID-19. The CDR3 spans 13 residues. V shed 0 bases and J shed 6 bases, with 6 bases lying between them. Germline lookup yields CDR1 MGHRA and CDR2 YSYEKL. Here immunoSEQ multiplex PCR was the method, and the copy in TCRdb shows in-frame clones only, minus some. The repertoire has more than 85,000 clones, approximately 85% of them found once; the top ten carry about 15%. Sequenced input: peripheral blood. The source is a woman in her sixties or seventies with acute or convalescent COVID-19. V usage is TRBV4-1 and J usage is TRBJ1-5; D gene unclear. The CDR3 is CASSQDVIQPQHF. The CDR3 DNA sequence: TGCGCCAGCAGCCAAGATGTTATTCAGCCCCAGCATTTT.